The clone carrying this T cell receptor beta chain was detected only a few times. Sequencing used immunoSEQ multiplex PCR; TCRdb keeps in-frame clones, though not all of them. Here the sample spans 950 to 1,000 clones, about two thirds being singletons. These data are taken from a study of tissue T cells after allogeneic stem cell transplantation. Steroid-refractory graft-versus-host disease after allogeneic hematopoietic cell transplant qualified adults for prospective research-autopsy enrollment. In germline, CDR1 is SQVTM, CDR2 ANQGSEA. The CDR3 has 13 residues. Trimming removed 5 bases at V and 0 bases at J, with 8 bases between.

The clonotype originates from a female patient aged 35 to 69 with steroid-refractory graft-versus-host disease after an allogeneic stem cell transplant. Some T cells may trace back to the graft donor. Specimen: esophageal tissue, collected at autopsy. V and J are TRBV29-1 and TRBJ1-5; D not certain. Here the CDR3 DNA reads TGCAGCGTTCAGGAGGCTAGCAATCAGCCCCAGCATTTT. Amino acids: CSVQEASNQPQHF.